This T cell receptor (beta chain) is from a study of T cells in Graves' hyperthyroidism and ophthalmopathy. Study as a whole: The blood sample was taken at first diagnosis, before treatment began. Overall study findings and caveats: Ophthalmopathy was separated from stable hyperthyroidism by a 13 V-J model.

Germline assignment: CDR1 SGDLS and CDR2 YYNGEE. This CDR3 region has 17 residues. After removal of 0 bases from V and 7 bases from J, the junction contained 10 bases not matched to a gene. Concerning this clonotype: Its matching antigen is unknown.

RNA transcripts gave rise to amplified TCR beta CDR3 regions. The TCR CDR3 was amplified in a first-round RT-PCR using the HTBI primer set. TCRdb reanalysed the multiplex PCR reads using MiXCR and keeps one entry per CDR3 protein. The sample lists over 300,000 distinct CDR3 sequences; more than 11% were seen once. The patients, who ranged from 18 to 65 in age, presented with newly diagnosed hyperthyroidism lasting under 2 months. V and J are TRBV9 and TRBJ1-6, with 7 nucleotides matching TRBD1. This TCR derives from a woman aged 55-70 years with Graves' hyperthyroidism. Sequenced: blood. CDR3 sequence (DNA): TGTGCCAGCAGCGTAGCTCGCCGGGACAGCCGAAATTCACCCCTCCACTTT. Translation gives CASSVARRDSRNSPLHF.